This TCR beta chain originates from a study of neurological immune-mediated disorders (dated 2019 in TCRdb). Regarding the research as a whole: Among the approximately 34 multiple sclerosis patients, relapsing-remitting MS accounted for approximately 31 and secondary progressive MS accounted for 3. Peripheral blood TCR-beta repertoires from patients with HTLV-I-associated myelopathy (HAM/TSP), patients with multiple sclerosis, and healthy controls were compared in the study using UMI-based sequencing. The approximately 99 TCR-beta libraries included longitudinal samples, technical triplicates and paired sorted CD4+ and CD8+ T-cell subsets alongside PBMC samples. The cohort was made up of about 66 subjects, consisting of 15 or so HAM/TSP patients, roughly 35 multiple sclerosis patients and around 20 healthy controls.

To synthesize cDNA, template-switch 5'RACE was performed with a primer carrying a 10-nucleotide random unique molecular identifier so that each TCR transcript was tagged. Each sequencing run produced over 170 million TCR-beta sequences covering 15-18 subjects. The RNeasy kit was used for extraction of total RNA. Using the KAPA Real-time Library Amplification kit, TCR-beta VDJ regions were amplified with primers for the TCR constant region and the 5'RACE anchor. Sample indexes and Illumina adaptors were added in a first PCR, and a second PCR then increased library yield. After purification with Ampure beads, the TCR product of roughly 650 bp was size-selected on a 2% E-gel SizeSelection system. Library quality was checked on a Bioanalyzer, concentration was measured with Qubit, and libraries were quantified with the Kapa Library Quantification kit before pooling. Libraries were sequenced paired-end 2 x 150 bp on an Illumina HiSeq 2500. To increase sequence diversity, roughly 25-31% phiX was spiked into each library pool. In the authors' own workflow: Quality-filtered reads were processed with the UMI-based MiGEC pipeline, which removed over 80% of raw TCR sequences during error correction. IMGT germline references were used for aligning VDJ genes, and each clonotype was defined as a unique CDR3 amino acid sequence together with its V-J genes. Clonal expansion, Shannon diversity and CDR3 relatedness (CalcPairwiseDistances, ClusterSamples) were evaluated with VDJtools, and phylogenetic trees were built with CLCbio workbench. Using coefficient-of-variation modelling across technical triplicates, the study counted a clone as expanded if it had at least 8 unique UMIs. The public reads were run again by TCRdb, first through fastp at Q25 and then through MiXCR, and only productive beta chains were kept. CDR3 protein sequences are deduplicated, and each keeps its most common genes and DNA. TCRdb's processing, not the authors', yielded these V and J calls. The sample table lists approximately 130,000 distinct CDR3 sequences, around 3% of them with a count of one. The top ten constitute roughly 1.3% of the sample.

Points the paper makes about the study in general: In phylogenetic analysis, the repertoires of 18 of 34 MS patients grouped into a cluster of related CDR3 sequences, which suggests a possible signature at the repertoire level. TCR clonal expansion was highest in HAM/TSP patients and lowest in MS patients, with MS patients falling below even healthy controls. No association of the MS cluster with clinical or MRI features was observed, and the need for larger cohorts was stated by the authors. Across subjects, expanded clones never shared an identical CDR3 amino acid sequence, which suggests that the TCR-beta repertoires in every group were private.

Measured from the cysteine to the phenylalanine, the CDR3 is 15 residues long. CDR3 DNA is the only sequence kept; it has 45 bases, read in frame from the first base. At the junction V is shortened by 6 bases and J by 7 bases, with 21 bases in between. For the unsorted PBMC libraries, 2 million PBMCs were stored in RNAlater at -80 degrees C until RNA extraction and were used to generate the libraries. The multiple sclerosis patients were enrolled in a US clinical protocol that used magnetic resonance imaging to evaluate disease progression. Peripheral blood was subjected to Ficoll-Hypaque density gradient centrifugation to isolate PBMCs, which were then cryopreserved in liquid nitrogen. This clonotype was picked up many times. Its antigen specificity is not known. No qualities accompany the bases; no much larger clone lies one base away.

This receptor was obtained from a woman aged 30 to 39 with multiple sclerosis. The chain uses TRBV12-3 or TRBV12-4 and TRBJ1-1; a tentative D call is TRBD1 (5 bases match). The sequenced material came from PBMCs. CDR3 reads: CASRPNGGASYEAFF. The DNA is TGTGCCAGCAGACCTAACGGAGGGGCCTCCTATGAAGCTTTCTTT.